A single sample is the source of the 4 T cell receptor beta chains below, sequenced in a study of radiation and T cells in renal cell carcinoma. The time point is: blood 2 weeks post-SBRT. As to treatment: 15 Gy SBRT to primary tumor, nephrectomy 4 weeks later. Generated by immunoSEQ multiplex PCR, the TCRdb table keeps only in-frame clones and is missing some. In the table there are some 26,000 clones, 81% of which are singletons. The sample here was blood, taken from a patient whose treatment included radiotherapy and nephrectomy. The receptors shown here come from a man aged 60 to 69 with renal cell carcinoma.

The sample holds one count of this clone. The gene calls are TRBV6-4 and TRBJ1-5; 9 nucleotides align to TRBD1. J gave up 4 bases and V 6 bases, and 19 bases lay outside the gene matches. The CDR3 consists of 19 residues. Looked up from germline, CDR1 is MRHNA and CDR2 is SNTAGT. CDR3 protein: CASRDRGPQDNLWNQPQHF. The CDR3 region has the DNA TGTGCCAGCAGGGACAGGGGCCCACAAGATAACCTATGGAATCAGCCCCAGCATTTT.

The genes are TRBV27 and TRBJ2-1; D ambiguous. This CDR3 has 14 amino acids. Trimming removed 10 bases from V and 7 bases from J, with 20 bases in between. The germline gives CDR1 MNHEY, CDR2 SMNVEV (reference sequence). CDR3 in DNA: TGTGCCACCCGAATCGGGTGGGTCGGGAATGAGCAGTTCTTC. Residues: CATRIGWVGNEQFF.

This sequence joins TRBV4-1 and TRBJ2-5, with TRBD1 matching 9 bases. The better agreement between TRBJ2-7 and the DNA end casts doubt on the J call. The CDR3 runs to 15 residues. In germline, CDR1 is MGHRA, CDR2 YSYEKL. The CDR3: CASSQGWTGVYEQYF. In nucleotides, the CDR3 is TGCGCCAGCAGCCAAGGGTGGACAGGGGTCTACGAGCAGTACTTC.

The chain employs TRBV5-6 and TRBJ1-2, with 8 positions matching TRBD1. The V segment lost 2 bases and the J segment 2 bases; nucleotides outside the gene matches: 5. In germline, CDR1 is SGHDT, CDR2 YYEEEE. The CDR3 has 15 residues. The DNA for the CDR3 is TGTGCCAGCAGCTTTGGGACAGGAGAGAACTATGGCTACACCTTC. It encodes CASSFGTGENYGYTF.